Shown below are 21 T cell receptor beta chains from a single sample sequenced in a study of T cell changes during pregnancy in multiple sclerosis (dated by TCRdb to 2018 to 2020). Libraries were built with the immunoSEQ multiplex PCR assay. Drawn from immuneACCESS, this table holds only the in-frame rearrangements with V and J called that TCRdb kept. Clones are partly lost; checked studies trace under half to an unresolved V gene and leave the rest unexplained. Counted in this sample were about 89,000 clones; roughly 93% of them appeared once. The ten largest make up 0.84% of the sample. The sequenced sample was peripheral blood, obtained in the third trimester of pregnancy. These receptor sequences come from a female donor with multiple sclerosis, enrolled in a pregnancy study.

The chain links TRBV7-9 to TRBJ1-5, with 8 bases matching TRBD1. CDR1 and CDR2 from the germline V gene are SEHNR and FQNEAQ (reference sequence). The junction had 7 bases not matched to a gene; V was cut back by 5 bases and J by 4 bases. This CDR3 comprises 15 residues. CDR3 amino acids: CASSPLGQGNQPQHF. The CDR3 nucleotides read TGTGCCAGCAGCCCCCTAGGACAGGGTAATCAGCCCCAGCATTTT.

The chain carries TRBV6-5 and TRBJ1-2; TRBD1 aligns across 7 bases. The V gene's germline CDR1 is MNHEY and CDR2 SVGAGI. The CDR3 length is 14 residues. V trimming: 2 bases; J trimming: 14 bases; junction bases outside the gene matches: 14. CDR3 DNA sequence: TGTGCCAGCAGTTACAATGACAGGGCCGTTTCTCAGACCTTC. Its protein is CASSYNDRAVSQTF.

The V call is TRBV19, the J call TRBJ1-1; D gene uncertain. CDR3 length: 15 residues. V was cut by 5 bases and J by 2 bases, with 15 bases left in between. The germline gives CDR1 LNHDA, CDR2 SQIVND (reference sequence). CDR3 amino acids: CASSEPQAFNTEAFF. The CDR3 DNA sequence: TGTGCCAGTAGTGAACCCCAGGCTTTCAACACTGAAGCTTTCTTT.

The chain has TRBV7-2 and TRBJ2-2; 9 nucleotides agree with TRBD2. The CDR3 sequence is 16 residues long. The germline V gene encodes CDR1 SGHTA and CDR2 FQGNSA. Trimming took 1 base from V and 0 from J; bases not matched to a gene: 0. CDR3 loop: CASSLVAGANTGELFF. CDR3 in DNA: TGTGCCAGCAGCTTAGTAGCGGGGGCGAACACCGGGGAGCTGTTTTTT.

The chain links TRBV5-1 to TRBJ2-3, with 9 bases that match TRBD2. This CDR3 comprises 16 residues. Germline loops: CDR1 SGHRS, CDR2 YFSETQ. J gave up 5 bases and V 0 bases, and 7 bases lay outside the gene matches. As DNA, the CDR3 is TGCGCCAGCAGCTTGGCCGACGCGGGAGGGAGAGATACGCAGTATTTT. It specifies CASSLADAGGRDTQYF.

The V gene is TRBV18, the J gene TRBJ2-7; a possible D gene is TRBD1 (6 bases). Trimming stripped 5 bases from V and 2 bases from J, with 16 bases between. Germline V gene data show CDR1 as KGHSH and CDR2 as LQKENI. The CDR3 covers 15 residues. The CDR3, as DNA: TGTGCCAGCTCAGACTTCGGGACAAGAGCCTACGAGCAGTACTTC. Its protein product is CASSDFGTRAYEQYF.

The rearrangement uses TRBV29-1 and TRBJ2-5; D might be TRBD1 (5 bases). The germline V gene encodes CDR1 SQVTM and CDR2 ANQGSEA. The length of the CDR3 is 12 residues. V was cut by 3 bases and J by 4 bases, with 9 bases left in between. The CDR3 nucleotides read TGCAGCGTTGATACCCAGGGAGAGACCCAGTACTTC. Translation gives CSVDTQGETQYF.

The rearrangement links TRBV27 to TRBJ2-1, with a tentative D call TRBD2 (6 bases). Germline loops: CDR1 MNHEY, CDR2 SMNVEV (reference sequence). CDR3 length: 14 amino acids. The V gene lost 5 bases and the J gene lost 8 bases, with 16 bases spanning the gap. Written as DNA, the CDR3 is TGTGCCAGCAGTGATGGGGACTTTCGGGATGAGCAGTTCTTC. Its translation is CASSDGDFRDEQFF.

This sequence joins TRBV18 and TRBJ2-2; TRBD1 is a possible D gene (6 bases). Trimming cost V 0 bases and J 1 base, with 9 bases left between them. CDR1 and CDR2 from the germline V gene are KGHSH and LQKENI. This CDR3 is built from 16 residues. CDR3 region: CASSPPGRGNTGELFF. The CDR3 nucleotides are TGTGCCAGCTCACCACCGGGCAGGGGGAACACCGGGGAGCTGTTTTTT.

The rearrangement links TRBV5-1 to TRBJ2-7, with D maybe TRBD2 (5 bases). The CDR3 sequence is 15 residues long. Trimming stripped 0 bases from V and 3 bases from J, with 13 bases between. CDR1 is SGHRS and CDR2 is YFSETQ in the germline V gene. The CDR3 loop reads CASSLVVGVNYEQYF. CDR3 DNA: TGCGCCAGCAGCTTGGTGGTGGGAGTGAACTACGAGCAGTACTTC.

The CDR3: CASSGGGRPRENTEAFF. The CDR3 bases are TGTGCCAGCAGTGGAGGAGGACGTCCACGCGAGAACACTGAAGCTTTCTTT. The chain recombines TRBV6-1 with TRBJ1-1, with D uncertain. V was clipped by 4 bases and J by 1 base, with 19 bases between them. The CDR3 sequence is 17 residues long. CDR1 and CDR2 from the germline V gene are MNHNS and SASEGT.

V usage is TRBV7-3 and J usage is TRBJ2-5; 11 bases map to TRBD1. CDR3 length: 13 amino acids. J lost 7 bases, V lost 5 bases, and 3 bases had no gene match. Germline V gives CDR1 SGHTA, CDR2 FQGTGA. CDR3 amino acids: CASSPGTGGTQYF. In nucleotides, the CDR3 is TGTGCCAGCAGCCCCGGGACAGGGGGGACCCAGTACTTC.

This chain connects TRBV4-1 to TRBJ2-3; 11 bases fit TRBD2. The V segment lost 0 bases and the J segment 3 bases; nucleotides outside the gene matches: 14. This CDR3 spans 20 amino acids. Germline-derived CDR1 and CDR2 are MGHRA and YSYEKL. The CDR3: CASSQDTLSVSGRGTDTQYF. CDR3 DNA sequence: TGCGCCAGCAGCCAAGATACCCTGTCGGTTAGCGGGAGGGGTACAGATACGCAGTATTTT.

J is TRBJ2-7 and V is TRBV18; D is ambiguous. Trimming removed 1 base at V and 6 bases at J, with 7 bases between. CDR1 KGHSH and CDR2 LQKENI come from the germline V gene. This CDR3 is 12 amino acids long. CDR3 in amino acids: CASSPQSIEQYF. The CDR3 DNA reads TGTGCCAGCTCACCACAGAGCATCGAGCAGTACTTC.

The chain uses TRBV4-3 and TRBJ1-2, with 10 bases that match TRBD1. V lost 0 bases to trimming and J lost 3 bases; unmatched junction nucleotides: 1. The CDR3 has 15 residues. Germline V gives CDR1 LGHNA, CDR2 YSLEER. CDR3: CASSQDGTGDYGYTF. As DNA, the CDR3 is TGCGCCAGCAGCCAAGATGGGACAGGGGACTATGGCTACACCTTC.

This clone appeared a few times. Other DNA sequences of this sample code for an identical CDR3. The chain couples TRBV20-1 to TRBJ1-1; D remains ambiguous. The V end was cut by 3 bases, the J end by 4 bases, with 6 bases between. The CDR3 spans 11 residues. Germline CDR1 is DFQATT and CDR2 is SNEGSKA (reference sequence). The CDR3, as DNA: TGCAGTGCTAGCAGAGGCACTGAAGCTTTCTTT. As protein: CSASRGTEAFF.

Only a few counts were recorded for this clone. J is TRBJ1-1 and V is TRBV25-1; 10 bases align to TRBD1. The J segment lost 6 bases and the V segment lost 3 bases, leaving 4 bases of the junction unmatched. Germline CDR1 and CDR2: MGHDK and SYGVNS. The CDR3 contains 14 residues. CDR3: CASSDDRGLAEAFF. Here the CDR3 DNA reads TGTGCCAGCAGTGACGACAGGGGGCTCGCTGAAGCTTTCTTT.

The J gene is TRBJ1-5, the V gene TRBV6-6; 9 bases fit TRBD1. V was pared by 5 bases and J by 4 bases, with 6 bases of the junction left unmatched. Germline V lookup: CDR1 MNHNY, CDR2 SVGAGI (reference sequence). The CDR3 sequence is 15 residues long. Written as DNA, the CDR3 is TGTGCCAGCAGTATTCCGGGACAGGGTAATCAGCCCCAGCATTTT. Translating gives CASSIPGQGNQPQHF.

The chain is built from TRBV5-1 and TRBJ2-7; perhaps TRBD1 as D (5 bases). Trimming removed 4 bases at V and 3 bases at J, with 14 bases between. Germline V gene lookup returns CDR1 SGHRS and CDR2 YFSETQ. This CDR3 contains 14 residues. The CDR3 DNA sequence: TGCGCCAGCAGCCTGACAGTGAGAGACTACGAGCAGTACTTC. Protein product: CASSLTVRDYEQYF.

On this clone: The junction differs from germline at one of its ends, possibly a read error. CDR3: CAIEGKGAGGLFF. CDR3 DNA sequence: TGTGCCATCGAAGGAAAGGGGGCAGGGGGGCTGTTTTTT. The chain is built from TRBV28 and TRBJ2-2; 7 bases are shared with TRBD1. The CDR3 runs 13 residues. Germline CDR1 and CDR2: MDHEN and SYDVKM.

The rearrangement links TRBV11-2 to TRBJ2-1, with 13 bases matching TRBD2. The CDR3 length is 14 residues. V trimming: 5 bases; J trimming: 9 bases; junction bases outside the gene matches: 4. From germline, CDR1 is SGHAT and CDR2 FQNNGV. CDR3 nucleotides: TGTGCCAGCAGCGGACTAGCGGGAGATAGTGAGCAGTTCTTC. This sequence encodes CASSGLAGDSEQFF.